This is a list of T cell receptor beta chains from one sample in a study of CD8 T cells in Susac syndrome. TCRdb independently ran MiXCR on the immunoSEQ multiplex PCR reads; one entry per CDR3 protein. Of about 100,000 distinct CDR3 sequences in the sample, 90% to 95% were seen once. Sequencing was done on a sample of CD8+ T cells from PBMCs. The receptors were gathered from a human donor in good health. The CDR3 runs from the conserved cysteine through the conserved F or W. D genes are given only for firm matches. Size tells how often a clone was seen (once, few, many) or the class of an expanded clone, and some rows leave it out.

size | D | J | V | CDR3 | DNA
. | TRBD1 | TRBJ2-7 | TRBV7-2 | CASSLGTGALYEQYF | TGTGCCAGCAGCTTGGGGACAGGGGCCCTATACGAGCAGTACTTC
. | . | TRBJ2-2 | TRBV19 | CASSIGSGNTGELFF | TGTGCCAGTAGTATCGGGTCTGGGAACACCGGGGAGCTGTTTTTT
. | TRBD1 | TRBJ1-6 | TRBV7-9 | CASRSGGAYNSPLHF | TGTGCCAGCAGATCAGGGGGCGCCTATAATTCACCCCTCCACTTT
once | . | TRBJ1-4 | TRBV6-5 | CASSSEWRDEKLFF | TGTGCCAGCAGCTCCGAGTGGAGGGATGAAAAACTGTTTTTT
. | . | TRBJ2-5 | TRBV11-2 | CASSQRPIQETQYF | TGTGCCAGCAGCCAGAGGCCAATACAAGAGACCCAGTACTTC
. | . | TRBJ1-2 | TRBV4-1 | CASSQAREANYGYTF | TGCGCCAGCAGCCAAGCAAGGGAAGCTAACTATGGCTACACCTTC
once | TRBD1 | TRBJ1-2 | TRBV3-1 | CASSRETGDFYGYTF | TGTGCCAGCAGCCGGGAGACAGGGGACTTCTATGGCTACACCTTC
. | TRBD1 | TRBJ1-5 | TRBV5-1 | CASRMTGGNDQPQHF | TGCGCCAGCAGAATGACAGGGGGAAATGATCAGCCCCAGCATTTT
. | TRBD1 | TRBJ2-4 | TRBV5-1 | CASSDPGQRYIQYF | TGCGCCAGCAGCGACCCGGGACAGCGATACATTCAGTACTTC
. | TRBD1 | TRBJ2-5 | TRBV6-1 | CASSEGTGGRETQYF | TGTGCCAGCAGTGAGGGGACAGGGGGCAGGGAGACCCAGTACTTC
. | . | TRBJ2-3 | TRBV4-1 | CASGQPRTDTQYF | TGCGCCAGCGGACAACCACGCACAGATACGCAGTATTTT
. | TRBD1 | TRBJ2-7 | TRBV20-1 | CSAKAWDRASYEQYF | TGCAGTGCTAAAGCGTGGGACAGGGCCTCCTACGAGCAGTACTTC
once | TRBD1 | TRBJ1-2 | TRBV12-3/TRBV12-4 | CASSFIGTEDGYTF | TGTGCCAGCAGTTTTATCGGGACAGAGGATGGCTACACCTTC
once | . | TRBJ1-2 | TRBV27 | CASSFSLGGADGYTF | TGTGCCAGCAGTTTTTCTCTTGGGGGCGCGGATGGCTACACCTTC
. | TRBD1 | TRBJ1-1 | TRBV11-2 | CASSLGRTGSDTEAFF | TGTGCCAGCAGCTTAGGGCGGACAGGGTCGGACACTGAAGCTTTCTTT
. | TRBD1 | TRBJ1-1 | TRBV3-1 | CASSQPGQTFMNTEAFF | TGTGCCAGCAGCCAGCCGGGACAGACCTTCATGAACACTGAAGCTTTCTTT
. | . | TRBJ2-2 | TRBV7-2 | CASSLNTAGAMTGELFF | TGTGCCAGCAGCTTAAATACGGCGGGGGCTATGACCGGGGAGCTGTTTTTT
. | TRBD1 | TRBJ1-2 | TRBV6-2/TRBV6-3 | CASSYTRGTGDGYTF | TGTGCCAGCAGTTACACCAGGGGGACAGGGGATGGCTACACCTTC
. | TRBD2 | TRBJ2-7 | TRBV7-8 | CASSPGVTSGDLYEQYF | TGTGCCAGCAGCCCAGGGGTGACTAGCGGGGACCTCTACGAGCAGTACTTC
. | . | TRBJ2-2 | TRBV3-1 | CASSSLNTGELFF | TGTGCCAGCAGCTCACTTAACACCGGGGAGCTGTTTTTT
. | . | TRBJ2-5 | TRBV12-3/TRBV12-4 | CASSRGRRETQYF | TGTGCCAGCAGCCGAGGGCGGCGAGAGACCCAGTACTTC
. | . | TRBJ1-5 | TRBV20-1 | CSARGCGYQPQHF | TGCAGTGCTAGAGGTTGTGGTTACCAGCCCCAGCATTTT
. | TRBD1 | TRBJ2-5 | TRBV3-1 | CASSRLQGARETQYF | TGTGCCAGCAGCCGCCTACAGGGGGCCCGAGAGACCCAGTACTTC
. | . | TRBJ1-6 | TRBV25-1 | CASSEYRVSYNSPLHF | TGTGCCAGCAGTGAATACAGGGTCTCCTATAATTCACCCCTCCACTTT
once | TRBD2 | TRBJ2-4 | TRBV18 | CASSPGLAGGAKNIQYF | TGTGCCAGCTCACCAGGACTAGCGGGGGGAGCCAAAAACATTCAGTACTTC
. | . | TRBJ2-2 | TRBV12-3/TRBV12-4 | CASSGGLTGELFF | TGTGCCAGCTCCGGGGGCCTAACCGGGGAGCTGTTTTTT
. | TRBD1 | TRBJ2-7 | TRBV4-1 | CASSQYGTGGQYEQYF | TGCGCCAGCAGCCAATACGGGACAGGGGGTCAATACGAGCAGTACTTC
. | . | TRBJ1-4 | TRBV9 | CASSPSGAENEKLFF | TGTGCCAGCAGCCCATCAGGGGCGGAAAATGAAAAACTGTTTTTT
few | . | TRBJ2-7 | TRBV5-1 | CASSLKPHEQYF | TGCGCCAGCAGCCTGAAACCCCACGAGCAGTACTTC
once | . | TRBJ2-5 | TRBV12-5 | CASGLDQETQYF | TGTGCTAGTGGTTTGGACCAAGAGACCCAGTACTTC
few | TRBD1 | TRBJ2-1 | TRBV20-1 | CSAPGQGSTEQFF | TGCAGTGCCCCGGGACAGGGGTCCACTGAGCAGTTCTTC
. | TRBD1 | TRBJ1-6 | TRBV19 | CASRLRDRYNSPLHF | TGTGCCAGTAGGCTCAGGGACAGATATAATTCACCCCTCCACTTT
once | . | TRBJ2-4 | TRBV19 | CASSITAWPENIQYF | TGTGCCAGTAGTATTACGGCGTGGCCCGAGAACATTCAGTACTTC
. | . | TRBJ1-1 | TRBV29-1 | CSVEAPGGNTEAFF | TGCAGCGTTGAAGCGCCCGGGGGGAACACTGAAGCTTTCTTT
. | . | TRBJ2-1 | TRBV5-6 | CASSLRSKYNEQFF | TGTGCCAGCAGCCTCCGTAGCAAATACAATGAGCAGTTCTTC
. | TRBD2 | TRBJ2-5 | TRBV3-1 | CASSHYLAGGRETQYF | TGTGCCAGCAGCCACTACCTAGCGGGGGGCAGGGAGACCCAGTACTTC
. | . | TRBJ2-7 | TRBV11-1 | CASSFGRQLPYEQYF | TGTGCCAGCAGCTTCGGACGACAGCTCCCCTACGAGCAGTACTTC
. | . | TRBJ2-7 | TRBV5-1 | CASSLEGPFEQYF | TGCGCCAGCAGCTTGGAGGGGCCCTTCGAGCAGTACTTC
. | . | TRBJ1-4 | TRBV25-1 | CASSEFKNTDEKLFF | TGTGCCAGCAGTGAATTTAAGAACACTGATGAAAAACTGTTTTTT
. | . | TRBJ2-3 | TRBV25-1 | CASSEGGRLTDTQYF | TGTGCCAGCAGTGAAGGAGGGAGACTCACAGATACGCAGTATTTT